A single sample is the source of the 21 T cell receptor beta chains below, sequenced in a study of blood T cell repertoires in COVID-19. Assay: immunoSEQ multiplex PCR; the TCRdb copy retains only in-frame clones and omits some. This table has 130,000 to 150,000 clones, around 85% appearing once. Sequenced input: PBMCs or T cells enriched from blood (not recorded which). Every receptor here comes from a man over 45 who had recovered from COVID-19.

The genes are TRBV28 and TRBJ1-1; 8 bases fit TRBD1. Germline CDR1 MDHEN, CDR2 SYDVKM. J gave up 7 bases and V 5 bases, and 12 bases lay outside the gene matches. This CDR3 region has 15 residues. The CDR3: CASSAPQGVEDEAFF. DNA for the CDR3: TGTGCCAGCAGTGCACCACAGGGGGTCGAGGATGAAGCTTTCTTT.

The V and J genes are TRBV19 and TRBJ1-1; TRBD1 might be the D (5 bases). CDR3 length equals 14 residues. V was clipped by 3 bases and J by 2 bases, with 10 bases between them. In germline, CDR1 is LNHDA, CDR2 SQIVND (reference sequence). The CDR3 region is CASSMAGANTEAFF. The CDR3 region has the DNA TGTGCCAGTAGTATGGCTGGGGCTAACACTGAAGCTTTCTTT.

This clone was counted a few times. The chain uses TRBV6-5 and TRBJ2-6; the match to TRBD1 covers 8 bases. Germline V gene lookup returns CDR1 MNHEY and CDR2 SVGAGI. With V trimmed by 6 bases and J by 4 bases, 5 bases remained unmatched. CDR3 length equals 15 residues. The CDR3 sequence: CASRAGGGGANVLTF. CDR3 DNA sequence: TGTGCCAGCAGAGCAGGGGGCGGAGGGGCCAACGTCCTGACTTTC.

V usage is TRBV18 and J usage is TRBJ2-1, with 9 bases fitting TRBD2. The trim removed 3 bases at V and 6 bases at J, leaving 6 bases unmatched. Germline lookup yields CDR1 KGHSH and CDR2 LQKENI. The CDR3 loop spans 15 amino acids. This CDR3 is CASSPVSGGANEQFF. CDR3 coding DNA: TGTGCCAGCTCACCGGTTAGCGGGGGAGCCAATGAGCAGTTCTTC. The full variable domain, in which reference TRBV18 and TRBJ2-1 provide the parts outside the CDR3, is NAGVMQNPRHLVRRRGQEARLRCSPMKGHSHVYWYRQLPEEGLKFMVYLQKENIIDESGMPKERFSAEFPKEGPSILRIQQVVRGDSAAYFCASSPVSGGANEQFFGPGTRLTVL.

This chain joins TRBV7-8 and TRBJ2-7, with D possibly matching TRBD2 (7 bases). CDR1 SGHVS and CDR2 FQNEAQ come from the germline V gene. Trimming left V 1 base short and J 7 bases short, with 20 bases between. CDR3 size: 16 residues. The CDR3 sequence: CASSLVRAGALREQYF. The CDR3 bases are TGTGCCAGCAGCTTAGTACGGGCGGGGGCCCTTAGGGAGCAGTACTTC. The complete variable domain, with remaining parts taken from reference TRBV7-8 and TRBJ2-7, reads GAGVSQSPRYKVAKRGQDVALRCDPISGHVSLFWYQQALGQGPEFLTYFQNEAQLDKSGLPSDRFFAERPEGSVSTLKIQRTQQEDSAVYLCASSLVRAGALREQYFGPGTRLTVT.

The chain has TRBV7-3 and TRBJ2-2; 9 bases are a match to TRBD1. The CDR3 length is 15 residues. The germline gives CDR1 SGHTA, CDR2 FQGTGA. V was pared by 5 bases and J by 5 bases, with 6 bases of the junction left unmatched. The CDR3 nucleotides read TGTGCCAGCAGCCAACAGGGGGCAGGGACCGGGGAGCTGTTTTTT. Translation: CASSQQGAGTGELFF.

The chain combines TRBV7-3 with TRBJ1-2, with D maybe TRBD1 (5 bases). The V end was cut by 5 bases, the J end by 4 bases, with 11 bases between. Per germline, CDR1 SGHTA and CDR2 FQGTGA. CDR3 length: 13 residues. Here the CDR3 reads CASSPPGFYGYTF. The DNA for the CDR3 is TGTGCCAGCAGCCCCCCAGGGTTCTATGGCTACACCTTC.

The gene calls are TRBV5-4 and TRBJ1-2, with D hard to call. Deletions cut 2 bases from V and 12 bases from J, with 17 bases between. From germline, CDR1 is SGHNT and CDR2 YYREEE (reference sequence). The CDR3 sequence is 13 residues long. DNA for the CDR3: TGTGCCAGCAGCTTAGAATCCGTCCCGGGTGACACCTTC. Amino acids: CASSLESVPGDTF.

The chain links TRBV7-3 to TRBJ2-5; D gene ambiguous. This CDR3 region has 13 residues. CDR1 is SGHTA, CDR2 FQGTGA, per germline. The V end lost 8 bases, the J end lost 5 bases, and 15 bases lay between the germline ends. This CDR3 is CASSPWALETQYF. The CDR3 DNA reads as TGTGCCAGCTCCCCTTGGGCCTTGGAGACCCAGTACTTC.

The chain has TRBV2 and TRBJ1-4; D remains ambiguous. The CDR3 consists of 15 residues. Per the germline V gene, CDR1 is SNHLY and CDR2 is FYNNEI. The V end lost 7 bases, the J end lost 0 bases, and 12 bases lay between the germline ends. The CDR3 loop reads CASKGGGATNEKLFF. The CDR3 bases are TGTGCCAGCAAGGGAGGTGGGGCAACTAATGAAAAACTGTTTTTT.

This chain joins TRBV6-5 and TRBJ2-3; TRBD1 might be the D (5 bases). The V end lost 6 bases, the J end lost 4 bases, and 11 bases lay between the germline ends. Per the germline V gene, CDR1 is MNHEY and CDR2 is SVGAGI. The CDR3 contains 13 residues. CDR3 residues: CASRQVKADTQYF. CDR3 sequence (DNA): TGTGCCAGCAGACAGGTTAAAGCAGATACGCAGTATTTT.

This clone was counted between two and nine times. The chain links TRBV6-5 to TRBJ1-1; 11 bases agree with TRBD1. The trim removed 6 bases at V and 6 bases at J, leaving 3 bases unmatched. CDR1 and CDR2 (germline): MNHEY, SVGAGI. The CDR3 has 13 residues. The CDR3 DNA is TGTGCCAGCAGGGACAGGGGGCAGCCTGAAGCTTTCTTT. It translates to CASRDRGQPEAFF.

This sequence joins TRBV12-5 and TRBJ2-7, with a weak D call TRBD2 (7 bases). Per the germline V gene, CDR1 is LGHNT and CDR2 is FRNRAP. There are 14 residues in the CDR3. Trimming pared 0 bases from V and 7 bases from J, leaving 13 bases between. The CDR3 reads CASGLVGGAGEQYF. The CDR3, as DNA: TGTGCTAGTGGTTTGGTAGGGGGGGCAGGGGAGCAGTACTTC.

J is TRBJ2-1 and V is TRBV11-2; TRBD1 is a possible D gene (6 bases). The CDR3 length is 15 residues. Between the trimmed V and J ends, which lost 1 base and 6 bases, there was a span of 13 bases. Germline V gives CDR1 SGHAT, CDR2 FQNNGV. CDR3 residues: CASSLGTVVINEQFF. DNA for the CDR3: TGTGCCAGCAGCTTAGGGACAGTTGTCATCAATGAGCAGTTCTTC.

This clone was picked up one time. The genes are TRBV4-1 and TRBJ2-1; D perhaps matches TRBD1 (6 bases). Trimming shortened V by 0 bases and J by 8 bases, and 14 bases separated the two germline ends. This CDR3 is 15 amino acids long. Germline values: CDR1 MGHRA, CDR2 YSYEKL. CDR3 DNA: TGCGCCAGCAGCCAAGAGGGGGCTAGATTTGATGAGCAGTTCTTC. This sequence encodes CASSQEGARFDEQFF.

Comment on this clone: Likely a read error: the CDR3 ends without its conserved phenylalanine or tryptophan. It is unclear where the CDR3 begins or ends on the DNA, so no DNA is shown, and the CDR3 is as TCRdb lists it. This CDR3 reads CAIRARGRI. The gene calls are TRBV10-3 and TRBJ2-7; TRBD1 reflects the table's D call only, with no check against the DNA. 9 amino acids form the CDR3, both terminal residues included. Germline CDR1 ENHRY, CDR2 SYGVKD.

The V gene is TRBV3-1 (or the pseudogene TRBV3-2), the J gene TRBJ1-3; D is uncertain. Trimming stripped 4 bases from V and 3 bases from J, with 10 bases between. The CDR3 totals 14 residues. In germline, CDR1 is LGHDT, CDR2 YNNKEL (reference sequence). The DNA of the CDR3 is TGTGCCAGCAGCCTCTTGAGGGATGGAAACACCATATATTTT. Its protein product is CASSLLRDGNTIYF.

This chain links TRBV14 with TRBJ2-1; 7 bases match TRBD2. CDR3 length: 16 amino acids. Trimming took 4 bases from V and 0 from J; bases not matched to a gene: 6. Germline V lookup: CDR1 SGHDN, CDR2 FVKESK. CDR3 coding DNA: TGTGCCAGCAGCCTACGACTAGCAGGCTCCTACAATGAGCAGTTCTTC. This translates into CASSLRLAGSYNEQFF.

The genes are TRBV28 and TRBJ2-3; TRBD2 agrees at 13 bases. Germline V lookup: CDR1 MDHEN, CDR2 SYDVKM. The CDR3 contains 14 residues. With V trimmed by 3 bases and J by 6 bases, 0 bases remained unmatched. CDR3 sequence: CASSLTSGGDTQYF. In DNA form, the CDR3 reads TGTGCCAGCAGTTTGACTAGCGGGGGGGATACGCAGTATTTT.

V and J are TRBV5-4 and TRBJ1-2; 10 bases are a match to TRBD1. The V and J ends lost 0 bases and 8 bases, in that order; junction bases with no gene match: 4. This CDR3 has 14 residues. Germline CDR1 is SGHNT and CDR2 is YYREEE (reference sequence). DNA of the CDR3: TGTGCCAGCAGCTTGGGACAGGGGGCAGGGGGCTACACCTTC. Protein product: CASSLGQGAGGYTF.

This clone has only a few counts. The gene calls are TRBV29-1 and TRBJ2-7; 11 bases agree with TRBD2. Germline V gene data show CDR1 as SQVTM and CDR2 as ANQGSEA. V shed 5 bases and J 5 bases; nucleotides not matched to a gene: 8. This CDR3 is built from 14 residues. The CDR3 DNA sequence: TGCAGCGTTACCCATAGCGGGGGGGCAAACGAGCAGTACTTC. This codes for CSVTHSGGANEQYF.